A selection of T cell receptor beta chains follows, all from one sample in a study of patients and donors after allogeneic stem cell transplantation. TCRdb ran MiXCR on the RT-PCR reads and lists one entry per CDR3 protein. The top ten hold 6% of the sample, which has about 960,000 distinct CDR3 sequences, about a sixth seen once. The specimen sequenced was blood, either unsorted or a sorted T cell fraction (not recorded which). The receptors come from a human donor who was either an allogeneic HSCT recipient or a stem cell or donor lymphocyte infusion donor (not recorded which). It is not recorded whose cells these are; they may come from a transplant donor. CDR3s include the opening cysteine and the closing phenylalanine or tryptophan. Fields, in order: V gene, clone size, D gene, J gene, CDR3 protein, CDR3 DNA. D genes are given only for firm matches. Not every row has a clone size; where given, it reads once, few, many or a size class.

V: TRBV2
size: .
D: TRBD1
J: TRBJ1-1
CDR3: CASRGDRARGNTEAFF
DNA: TGTGCCAGCAGGGGAGACAGGGCGAGGGGGAACACTGAAGCTTTCTTT

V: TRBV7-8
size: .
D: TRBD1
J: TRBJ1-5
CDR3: CASSGDSIPNQPQHF
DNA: TGTGCCAGCAGCGGGGACAGTATCCCCAATCAGCCCCAGCATTTT

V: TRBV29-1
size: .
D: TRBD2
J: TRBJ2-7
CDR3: CSAAAGLAGAYEQYF
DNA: TGCAGCGCCGCAGCGGGACTAGCGGGAGCCTACGAGCAGTACTTC

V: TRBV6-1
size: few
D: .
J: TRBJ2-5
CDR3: CASTWPGEETQYF
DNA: TGTGCCAGCACCTGGCCGGGAGAAGAGACCCAGTACTTC

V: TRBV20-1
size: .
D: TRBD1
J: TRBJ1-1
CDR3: CSAGRQGNTEAFF
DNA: TGCAGTGCTGGGAGACAGGGGAACACTGAAGCTTTCTTT

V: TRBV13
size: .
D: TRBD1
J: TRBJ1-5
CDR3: CASSSGGWNQPQHF
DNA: TGTGCCAGCAGCTCAGGGGGATGGAATCAGCCCCAGCATTTT

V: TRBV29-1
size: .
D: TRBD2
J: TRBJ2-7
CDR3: CSVKGLAGYEQYF
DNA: TGCAGCGTTAAGGGACTAGCGGGCTACGAGCAGTACTTC

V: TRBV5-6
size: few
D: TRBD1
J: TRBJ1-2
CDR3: CASSVDRDQGYTF
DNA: TGTGCCAGCAGCGTAGACAGGGATCAAGGCTACACCTTC

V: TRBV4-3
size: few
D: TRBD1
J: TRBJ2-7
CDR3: CACSQELQGAREQYF
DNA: TGCGCCTGCAGCCAAGAATTGCAGGGGGCGCGTGAGCAGTACTTC

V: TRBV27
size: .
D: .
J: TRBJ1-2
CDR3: CASSPRQSLANYGYTF
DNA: TGTGCCAGCAGCCCCAGACAGTCTCTAGCTAACTATGGCTACACCTTC

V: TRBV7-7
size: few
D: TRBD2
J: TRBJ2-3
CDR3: CASSLGGGLTADTQYF
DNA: TGTGCTAGCAGCTTAGGCGGGGGGTTAACGGCAGATACGCAGTATTTT

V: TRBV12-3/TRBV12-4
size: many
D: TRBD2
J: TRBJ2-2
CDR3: CASSRASGGGSGELFF
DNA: TGTGCCAGCAGTCGAGCCAGCGGGGGGGGGTCCGGGGAGCTGTTTTTT

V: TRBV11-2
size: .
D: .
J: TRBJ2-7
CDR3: CASSPRMLYEQYF
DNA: TGTGCCAGCAGCCCACGGATGCTCTACGAGCAGTACTTC

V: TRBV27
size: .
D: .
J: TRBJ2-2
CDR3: CASSLWGGHTGELFF
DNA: TGTGCCAGCAGTTTGTGGGGGGGCCACACCGGGGAGCTGTTTTTT

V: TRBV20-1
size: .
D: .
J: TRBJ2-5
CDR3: CSARPPWGPQPETQYF
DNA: TGCAGTGCTAGGCCCCCGTGGGGCCCACAGCCAGAGACCCAGTACTTC

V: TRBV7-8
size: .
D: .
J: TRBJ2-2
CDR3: CASSPRQVTGELFF
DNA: TGTGCCAGCAGCCCACGACAGGTCACCGGGGAGCTGTTTTTT

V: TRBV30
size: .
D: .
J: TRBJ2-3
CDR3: CAWNAKETATDTQYF
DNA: TGTGCCTGGAATGCGAAGGAAACCGCCACAGATACGCAGTATTTT

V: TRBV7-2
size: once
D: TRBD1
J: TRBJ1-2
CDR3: CASTPRGRPPYGYTF
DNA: TGTGCCAGCACCCCTAGGGGGCGCCCCCCTTATGGCTACACCTTC

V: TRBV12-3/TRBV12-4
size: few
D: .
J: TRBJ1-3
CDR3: CASSLRGISGNTIYF
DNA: TGTGCCAGCAGTCTGAGGGGGATCTCTGGAAACACCATATATTTT

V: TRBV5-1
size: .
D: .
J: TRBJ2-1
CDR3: CASSLPLGEQFF
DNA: TGCGCCAGCAGCCTACCCTTGGGTGAGCAGTTCTTC

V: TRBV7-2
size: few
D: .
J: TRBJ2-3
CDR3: CASSFAGDITDTQYF
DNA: TGTGCCAGCTCGTTTGCGGGGGACATCACAGATACGCAGTATTTT

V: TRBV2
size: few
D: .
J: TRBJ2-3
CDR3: CASSDSGSDTQYF
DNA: TGTGCCAGCAGTGATTCGGGTTCTGATACGCAGTATTTT

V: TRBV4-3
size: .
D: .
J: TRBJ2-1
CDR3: CASSTKGPSSYNEQFF
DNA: TGCGCCAGCAGCACCAAGGGCCCCAGCTCCTACAATGAGCAGTTCTTC

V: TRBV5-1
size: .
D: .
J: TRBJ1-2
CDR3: CASSYPDRIYTF
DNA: TGCGCCAGCAGCTACCCGGACAGAATTTACACCTTC

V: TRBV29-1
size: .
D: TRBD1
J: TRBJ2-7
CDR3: CSVDGPQGETYEQYF
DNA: TGCAGCGTTGATGGGCCACAGGGGGAGACCTACGAGCAGTACTTC

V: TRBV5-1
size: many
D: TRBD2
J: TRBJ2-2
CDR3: CASSQRLAGSNTGELFF
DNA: TGCGCCAGCAGCCAACGACTAGCGGGATCGAACACCGGGGAGCTGTTTTTT

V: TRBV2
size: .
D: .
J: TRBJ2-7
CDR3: CASSEALVGEQYF
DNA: TGTGCCAGCAGTGAAGCCCTAGTAGGCGAGCAGTACTTC

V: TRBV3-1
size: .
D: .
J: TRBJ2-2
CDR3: CASSQGGSGTGELFF
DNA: TGTGCCAGCAGCCAAGGGGGCTCGGGCACCGGGGAGCTGTTTTTT

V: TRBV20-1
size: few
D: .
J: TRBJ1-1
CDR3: CSALRGDTEAFF
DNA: TGCAGTGCCCTTAGGGGGGACACTGAAGCTTTCTTT

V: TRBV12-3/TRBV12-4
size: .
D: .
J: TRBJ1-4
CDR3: CASSFGLPRHVSNEKLFF
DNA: TGTGCCAGCAGTTTTGGTCTTCCACGCCACGTGTCTAATGAAAAACTGTTTTTT

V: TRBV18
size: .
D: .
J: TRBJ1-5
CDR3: CASSPGVGQPQHF
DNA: TGTGCCAGCTCACCAGGGGTAGGTCAGCCCCAGCATTTT

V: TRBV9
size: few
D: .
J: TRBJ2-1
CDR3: CASSGLVLFF
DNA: TGTGCCAGCAGCGGACTAGTTCTGTTCTTC

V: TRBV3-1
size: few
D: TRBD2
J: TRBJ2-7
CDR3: CASSALAGGTIPDEQYF
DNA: TGTGCCAGCAGCGCACTAGCGGGAGGGACTATTCCGGACGAGCAGTACTTC

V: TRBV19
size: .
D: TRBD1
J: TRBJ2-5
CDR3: CASSSTGTGEETQYF
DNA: TGTGCCAGTAGTTCAACCGGGACAGGGGAAGAGACCCAGTACTTC

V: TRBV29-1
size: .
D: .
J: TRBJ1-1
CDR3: CSVDSRGPFF
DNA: TGCAGCGTTGATAGTCGGGGGCCTTTCTTT

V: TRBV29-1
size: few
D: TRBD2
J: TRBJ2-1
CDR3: CSVEDLLLMREGPYNEQFF
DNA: TGCAGCGTTGAAGATCTTCTGTTGATGCGGGAGGGGCCCTACAATGAGCAGTTCTTC

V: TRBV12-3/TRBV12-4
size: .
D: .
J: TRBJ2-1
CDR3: CASSFRARDEQFF
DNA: TGTGCCAGCAGTTTTAGGGCGAGGGATGAGCAGTTCTTC

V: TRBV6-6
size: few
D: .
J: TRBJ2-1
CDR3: CASIARGSNEQFF
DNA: TGTGCCAGCATCGCCAGGGGAAGCAATGAGCAGTTCTTC

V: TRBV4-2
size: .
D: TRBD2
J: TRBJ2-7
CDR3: CASSQDPTSGRAYF
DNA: TGTGCCAGCAGCCAAGATCCAACTAGCGGGAGGGCATACTTC